This T cell receptor (beta chain) was obtained from a study of blood T cells in healthy people across ages. The overall study: The capture of about one barcoded beta molecule per two T cells was achieved by template switching.

CDR3 length: 13 amino acids. Trimming stripped 4 bases from V and 15 bases from J, with 19 bases between. Looked up from germline, CDR1 is PRHDT and CDR2 is FYEKMQ (reference sequence). A J-beta primer mix and a sample-barcoded 5' primer were used in a second PCR of roughly 7 to 12 cycles. MiXCR was run by TCRdb on the 5' RACE reads, yielding one entry per CDR3 protein. The table has over a million distinct CDR3 sequences, approximately 43% seen once. Material: blood. V is TRBV13 and J is TRBJ2-4; D could derive from TRBD1 or TRBD2 (7 bases each). The clonotype originates from a woman aged 18 to 35 in good health. In DNA form, the CDR3 reads TGTGCCAGCAGCTCTCCGACAGGGAGCGGGGCGTACTTC. As protein: CASSSPTGSGAYF.